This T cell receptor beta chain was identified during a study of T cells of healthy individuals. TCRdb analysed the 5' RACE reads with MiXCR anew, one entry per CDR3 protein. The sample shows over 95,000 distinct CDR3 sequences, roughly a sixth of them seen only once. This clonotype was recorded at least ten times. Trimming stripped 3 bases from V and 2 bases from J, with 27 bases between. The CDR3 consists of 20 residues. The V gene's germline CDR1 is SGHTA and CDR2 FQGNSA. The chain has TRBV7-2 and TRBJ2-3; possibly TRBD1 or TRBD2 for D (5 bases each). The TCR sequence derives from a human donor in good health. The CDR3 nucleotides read TGTGCCAGCAGCTTCGAACGGGACCTCCCCTGGCTGGGGGACACAGATACGCAGTATTTT. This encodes CASSFERDLPWLGDTDTQYF.